The 16 T cell receptor beta chains below were found in one sample sequenced in a study of blood T cell repertoires in COVID-19. TCRdb keeps only in-frame clones here, not all; method: immunoSEQ multiplex PCR. The sample has 40,000 to 50,000 clones, over 80% seen once; the top ten hold 5% to 7%. Sequencing was performed on peripheral blood. The receptors were sampled from a man aged 50 to 59 with active COVID-19.

This clone was observed once. DNA for the CDR3: TGCGCCAGCAGCTTGGGACAACCCTCCTACGAGCAGTACTTC. Residues: CASSLGQPSYEQYF. The V gene is TRBV5-1, the J gene TRBJ2-7, with D unresolved. V was shortened by 0 bases and J by 0 bases, with 7 bases between the two germline ends. The CDR3 has 14 amino acids. CDR1 is SGHRS and CDR2 is YFSETQ in the germline V gene.

V gene TRBV14 combines with J gene TRBJ2-1; 7 positions match TRBD2. The J segment lost 8 bases and the V segment lost 3 bases, leaving 10 bases of the junction unmatched. This CDR3 spans 15 amino acids. Germline CDR1 reads SGHDN; CDR2 reads FVKESK. CDR3 bases: TGTGCCAGCAGCCACCTGAGGTGGGAGGGCGATGAGCAGTTCTTC. This codes for CASSHLRWEGDEQFF.

V usage is TRBV11-2 and J usage is TRBJ1-5; TRBD1 matches at 7 bases. CDR1 SGHAT and CDR2 FQNNGV come from the germline V gene. The CDR3 is made up of 14 amino acids. V lost 4 bases to trimming and J lost 5 bases; unmatched junction nucleotides: 5. The CDR3 DNA is TGTGCCAGCAGCTCGACAGGGCTGTATCAGCCCCAGCATTTT. Translation gives CASSSTGLYQPQHF.

The chain has TRBV30 and TRBJ2-3, with D unclear. CDR1 and CDR2 from the germline V gene are GTSNPN and SVGIG (reference sequence). There are 13 residues in the CDR3. The ends were cut back, 2 bases at V and 0 bases at J, with 6 bases in the middle. In nucleotides, the CDR3 is TGTGCCTGGAGTACGGTTAGCACAGATACGCAGTATTTT. This encodes CAWSTVSTDTQYF.

The rearrangement uses TRBV7-9 and TRBJ2-6; D ambiguous. The CDR3 sequence is 15 residues long. Germline-derived CDR1 and CDR2 are SEHNR and FQNEAQ (reference sequence). Trimming took off 5 bases at V and 0 bases at J, with 8 bases between the two ends. The CDR3 is CASSPRSSGANVLTF. The CDR3 DNA is TGTGCCAGCAGCCCGCGGTCCTCTGGGGCCAACGTCCTGACTTTC.

The V gene is TRBV9, the J gene TRBJ2-5; TRBD2 matches at 10 bases. The CDR3 has 17 amino acids. The ends lost 1 base at V and 5 bases at J; junction bases unmatched: 11. Germline CDR1 SGDLS, CDR2 YYNGEE. This CDR3 is CASSVRSGGPQGETQYF. The CDR3 DNA follows: TGTGCCAGCAGCGTACGTAGCGGGGGGCCCCAGGGGGAGACCCAGTACTTC.

The chain is built from TRBV6-5 and TRBJ1-4; D is ambiguous. The CDR3 is 13 amino acids. Germline values: CDR1 MNHEY, CDR2 SVGAGI. Trimming removed 7 bases at V and 4 bases at J, with 10 bases between. CDR3 DNA: TGTGCCAGCAACCCTCGGGGTAATGAAAAACTGTTTTTT. It specifies CASNPRGNEKLFF.

The rearrangement links TRBV7-2 to TRBJ2-3; 8 bases align to TRBD2. This CDR3 has 14 residues. Germline lookup yields CDR1 SGHTA and CDR2 FQGNSA. After removal of 2 bases from V and 5 bases from J, the junction contained 3 bases not matched to a gene. CDR3 sequence (DNA): TGTGCCAGCAGCTTAAGCGGGGGAGGAGATACGCAGTATTTT. Translation: CASSLSGGGDTQYF.

This clone occurred a few times. The chain combines TRBV10-3 with TRBJ2-2; 9 bases fit TRBD1. The CDR3 contains 17 residues. Germline V gene lookup returns CDR1 ENHRY and CDR2 SYGVKD. With 6 bases clipped from V and 5 bases from J, the junction kept 13 bases outside the gene matches. CDR3 nucleotide sequence: TGTGCCATCAGCTCCAGATCCGGGACAGGGCCGACCGGGGAGCTGTTTTTT. Protein product: CAISSRSGTGPTGELFF.

The chain combines TRBV4-3 with TRBJ1-4; D remains unclear. Trimming left V 0 bases short and J 0 bases short, with 8 bases between. This CDR3 is 16 amino acids long. Germline V gene sequence: CDR1 LGHNA, CDR2 YSLEER. The CDR3: CASSQESGTTNEKLFF. As DNA, the CDR3 is TGCGCCAGCAGCCAAGAGTCCGGGACAACTAATGAAAAACTGTTTTTT.

This clone was observed a few times. The V gene is TRBV10-3, the J gene TRBJ2-1; D remains ambiguous. The CDR3 sequence is 14 residues long. Germline CDR1 reads ENHRY; CDR2 reads SYGVKD. V was cut by 7 bases and J by 3 bases, with 13 bases left in between. CDR3 loop: CAIIYSEVYNEQFF. The CDR3 nucleotides are TGTGCCATCATATACTCCGAAGTCTACAATGAGCAGTTCTTC.

This clone has a handful of counts. The rearrangement links TRBV2 to TRBJ2-7; the match to TRBD2 covers 8 bases. Germline V gene data show CDR1 as SNHLY and CDR2 as FYNNEI. The CDR3 consists of 13 residues. V gave up 7 bases and J gave up 1 base; unmatched junction bases: 3. The chain's CDR3 is CASIGGGSYEQYF. For the CDR3, the DNA is TGTGCCAGCATCGGGGGGGGATCCTACGAGCAGTACTTC.

This clone has only one observation. The V and J genes are TRBV5-5 and TRBJ2-7; D is ambiguous. The ends were cut back, 0 bases at V and 0 bases at J, with 10 bases in the middle. Germline V CDR1 and CDR2: SGHKS, YYEKEE (reference sequence). The CDR3 contains 15 residues. CDR3 DNA sequence: TGTGCCAGCAGCTTGGTCGAGAGGAGCTCCTACGAGCAGTACTTC. Its protein is CASSLVERSSYEQYF.

The chain links TRBV28 to TRBJ2-7, with 12 nucleotides matching TRBD2. Looked up from germline, CDR1 is MDHEN and CDR2 is SYDVKM. Germline trimming cut 6 bases from V and 5 bases from J; bases unmatched to any gene: 2. The CDR3 loop spans 13 amino acids. CDR3 in DNA: TGTGCCAGCAGGACTAGCGGGAGCCACGAGCAGTACTTC. Its translation: CASRTSGSHEQYF.

In its sample, this clone was seen a few times. This specimen includes other DNA sequences encoding the same CDR3. The chain combines TRBV19 with TRBJ1-5, with D possibly TRBD1 on 5 matching bases. This CDR3 has 13 residues. Trimming removed 2 bases at V and 4 bases at J, with 6 bases between. CDR1 and CDR2 (germline): LNHDA, SQIVND (reference sequence). The CDR3 reads CASSIRGNQPQHF. DNA of the CDR3: TGTGCCAGTAGTATACGGGGGAATCAGCCCCAGCATTTT.

This chain joins TRBV6-2 or TRBV6-3 and TRBJ1-2; 8 positions agree with TRBD1. CDR1 and CDR2 from the germline V gene are MNHEY and SVGEGT. V dropped 6 bases and J dropped 4; count of bases not matched to a gene: 10. This CDR3 has 15 amino acids. The CDR3 region has the DNA TGTGCCAGCAGCTCCCGGACAGGGAACGTCTATGGCTACACCTTC. As protein: CASSSRTGNVYGYTF.